This record covers a single T cell receptor (beta chain). Its antigen is still unknown. V gave up 3 bases and J gave up 4 bases; unmatched junction bases: 4. CDR1 is GTSNPN and CDR2 is SVGIG in the germline V gene (reference sequence). The CDR3 consists of 13 residues. The source of the sample is a study of T cell responses to AZD1222 COVID-19 vaccine. The data were produced by immunoSEQ multiplex PCR, yet TCRdb's version contains in-frame clones alone and is incomplete. The table has more than 100,000 clones, 85% to 95% seen once. General study results and limits: Repertoire sampling occurred only after the peak T cell response.

The specimen was peripheral blood, collected 28 days after the second AZD1222 dose. This clonotype was sampled from an adult who received the AZD1222 COVID-19 vaccine. The chain links TRBV30 to TRBJ1-2; 8 positions match TRBD1. This chain's CDR3 is CAWSRGQGYGYTF. The CDR3 DNA reads TGTGCCTGGAGCAGGGGGCAGGGCTATGGCTACACCTTC.